The clone carrying this T cell receptor beta chain has more than one count but fewer than ten. Its antigen is undetermined. The CDR3 consists of 17 residues. The germline CDR1 and CDR2 sequences are MDHEN and SYDVKM. V was shortened by 4 bases and J by 0 bases, with 16 bases between the two germline ends. This record belongs to a study of identical twins. One entry per CDR3 protein results from TCRdb running MiXCR on the 5' RACE reads. The data hold more than 400,000 distinct CDR3 sequences, with roughly 15% observed a single time. Overall study findings and caveats: Shared out-of-frame alpha sequences (those common to twins) showed excess low generation probability.

These records were also assigned to another study, of yellow fever vaccine responses in identical twins.

The genes are TRBV28 and TRBJ2-1; D is unresolved. Source material: CD4+ T cells sorted from blood. This TCR was sampled from a woman younger than 35 in good health. CDR3 sequence reads: CASSSWTVESSYNEQFF. The CDR3 coding sequence is TGTGCCAGCAGTTCCTGGACGGTGGAAAGCTCCTACAATGAGCAGTTCTTC. The entire variable domain, with the rest obtained from reference TRBV28 and TRBJ2-1, is as follows: DVKVTQSSRYLVKRTGEKVFLECVQDMDHENMFWYRQDPGLGLRLIYFSYDVKMKEKGDIPEGYSVSREKKERFSLILESASTNQTSMYLCASSSWTVESSYNEQFFGPGTRLTVL.